This is a list of T cell receptor beta chains from one sample in a study of vaccination and CD4 T cells after COVID-19. No cognate antigen is known for these TCRs. TCRdb reprocessed the PCR reads with MiXCR, giving one entry per CDR3 protein. The sample contains 9,000 to 10,000 distinct CDR3 sequences, 65% to 70% of which appear only once. This sample comprised CD4+ T cells from blood, cultured in vitro, obtained before SARS-CoV-2 vaccination. All receptors derive from a human donor who had recovered from COVID-19. Both conserved end residues are part of each CDR3. D genes are given only for firm matches. A row's size may be missing; if present it is once, few, many or a size class.

V	D	J	size	CDR3	DNA
TRBV20-1	TRBD2	TRBJ2-3	NA	CSASSGGGAVNTQYF	TGCAGTGCTAGTAGCGGCGGGGGGGCAGTAAATACGCAGTATTTT
TRBV20-1	NA	TRBJ1-3	medium-sized	CSAGRSGNTIYF	TGCAGTGCTGGACGCTCTGGAAACACCATATATTTT
TRBV7-6	NA	TRBJ1-1	NA	CASSSGPNTEAFF	TGTGCCAGCAGCTCGGGACCGAACACTGAAGCTTTCTTT
TRBV20-1	TRBD1	TRBJ1-5	few	CSAQISGTEAGTQHF	TGCAGTGCGCAAATATCCGGGACAGAGGCAGGGACCCAGCATTTT
TRBV19	NA	TRBJ1-3	NA	CASSMAWGVDTIYF	TGTGCCAGTAGTATGGCTTGGGGAGTAGACACCATATATTTT
TRBV20-1	NA	TRBJ2-7	NA	CSARDFSSYEQYF	TGCAGTGCTAGAGATTTCAGCTCCTACGAGCAGTACTTC
TRBV7-2	TRBD2	TRBJ2-3	once	CASSLGRETDTQYF	TGTGCCAGCAGCTTGGGGCGGGAGACAGATACGCAGTATTTT
TRBV4-1	NA	TRBJ1-2	NA	CASSQELGYGNYGYTF	TGCGCCAGCAGCCAAGAATTAGGATACGGTAACTATGGCTACACCTTC
TRBV19	NA	TRBJ1-5	NA	CASSIGQLQPQHF	TGTGCCAGTAGTATAGGACAGCTTCAGCCCCAGCATTTT
TRBV20-1	NA	TRBJ2-7	NA	CSASLGPYEQYF	TGCAGTGCTAGTTTGGGACCCTACGAGCAGTACTTC
TRBV21-1	NA	TRBJ1-5	NA	CASSKPWDQPQHF	TGTGCCAGCAGCAAACCATGGGATCAGCCCCAGCATTTT
TRBV7-2	TRBD2	TRBJ2-7	NA	CASSFTSGTYEQYF	TGTGCCAGCAGCTTCACTAGCGGGACCTACGAGCAGTACTTC
TRBV7-8	NA	TRBJ1-6	NA	CASSLGGVLSSYNSPLHF	TGTGCCAGCAGCTTAGGGGGGGTCCTGAGCTCCTATAATTCACCCCTCCACTTT
TRBV28	NA	TRBJ1-6	NA	CASSFPGFSPLHF	TGTGCCAGCAGTTTCCCGGGGTTTTCACCCCTCCACTTT
TRBV5-4	NA	TRBJ1-3	NA	CASSPDTSNTIYF	TGTGCCAGCAGCCCGGACACTTCCAACACCATATATTTT
TRBV7-9	NA	TRBJ2-4	few	CASTNRENIQYF	TGTGCCAGCACCAACAGGGAAAACATTCAGTACTTC
TRBV2	NA	TRBJ1-6	few	CASSEAENSPLHF	TGTGCCAGCAGTGAAGCGGAGAATTCACCCCTCCACTTT
TRBV30	NA	TRBJ1-4	NA	CAWTRQGGEKLFF	TGTGCCTGGACAAGGCAGGGAGGTGAAAAACTGTTTTTC
TRBV20-1	TRBD1	TRBJ1-2	few	CSARKPLVRGPGYGYTF	TGCAGTGCTAGGAAACCGCTAGTCAGGGGGCCTGGCTATGGCTACACCTTC
TRBV20-1	TRBD1	TRBJ1-6	NA	CSARDRRNNSPLHF	TGCAGTGCTAGGGACAGGAGAAATAATTCACCCCTCCACTTT
TRBV18	TRBD1	TRBJ1-2	NA	CASSPPTGTYGYTF	TGTGCCAGCTCACCACCGACAGGGACCTATGGCTACACCTTC
TRBV28	TRBD2	TRBJ2-7	NA	CASSLMRLADYEQYF	TGTGCCAGCAGTTTAATGCGACTAGCGGATTACGAGCAGTACTTC
TRBV7-2	NA	TRBJ2-5	NA	CASSLSETQYF	TGTGCCAGCAGCTTATCAGAGACCCAGTACTTC